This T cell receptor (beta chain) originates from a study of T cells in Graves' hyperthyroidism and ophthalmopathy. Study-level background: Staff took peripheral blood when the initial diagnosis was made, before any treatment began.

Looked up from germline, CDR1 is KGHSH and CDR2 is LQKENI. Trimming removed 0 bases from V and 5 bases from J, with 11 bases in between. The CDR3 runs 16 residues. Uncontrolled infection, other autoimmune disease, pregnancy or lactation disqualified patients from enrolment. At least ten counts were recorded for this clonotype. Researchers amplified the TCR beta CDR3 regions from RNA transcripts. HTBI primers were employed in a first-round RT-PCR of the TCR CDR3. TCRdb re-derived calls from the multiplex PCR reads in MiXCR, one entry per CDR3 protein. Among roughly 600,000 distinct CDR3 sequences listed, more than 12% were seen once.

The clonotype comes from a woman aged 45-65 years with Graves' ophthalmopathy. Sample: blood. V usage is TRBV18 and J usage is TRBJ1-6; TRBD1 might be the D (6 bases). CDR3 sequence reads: CASSPPGGLDNSPLHF. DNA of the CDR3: TGTGCCAGCTCACCACCTGGGGGGCTAGATAATTCACCCCTCCACTTT.